A selection of T cell receptor beta chains follows, all from one sample in a study of control samples from healthy donors and cancer patients. Clones were sequenced by immunoSEQ multiplex PCR, and TCRdb holds only the in-frame ones, with some missing. This table holds over 120,000 clones, around 94% found once. Sequencing was performed on PBMCs. The receptor source for this set is a man aged 55 to 70 with colorectal cancer. CDR3s leave out the opening cysteine and the closing phenylalanine or tryptophan. Fields, in order: V gene, J gene, D gene, CDR3 length, CDR3 protein. D genes are given only for firm matches.

v_gene: TRBV10-3; j_gene: TRBJ2-7; d_gene: -; len: 11; CDR3aa: AISESKPGEQY
v_gene: TRBV14; j_gene: TRBJ2-5; d_gene: -; len: 14; CDR3aa: ASSQPRPPLQETQY
v_gene: TRBV19; j_gene: TRBJ2-5; d_gene: -; len: 11; CDR3aa: ASSGTHQETQY
v_gene: TRBV9; j_gene: TRBJ1-6; d_gene: -; len: 12; CDR3aa: ASSAWTEGSPLH
v_gene: TRBV6-5; j_gene: TRBJ1-4; d_gene: TRBD1; len: 13; CDR3aa: ASSSTGVTNEKLF
v_gene: TRBV20-1; j_gene: TRBJ2-3; d_gene: -; len: 13; CDR3aa: SASDQLRGEDTQY
v_gene: TRBV6-6; j_gene: TRBJ2-3; d_gene: -; len: 10; CDR3aa: GSKGGTDTQY
v_gene: TRBV2; j_gene: TRBJ2-7; d_gene: -; len: 13; CDR3aa: ASSEYPGASYEQY
v_gene: TRBV5-6; j_gene: TRBJ1-1; d_gene: -; len: 15; CDR3aa: ASSLEIGGISNTEAF
v_gene: TRBV25-1; j_gene: TRBJ1-1; d_gene: -; len: 12; CDR3aa: ASSVTEGRTEAF
v_gene: TRBV7-9; j_gene: TRBJ2-3; d_gene: -; len: 11; CDR3aa: ASSYTGRDTQY
v_gene: TRBV6-5; j_gene: TRBJ2-7; d_gene: -; len: 13; CDR3aa: ASSPGVGGGGEQY
v_gene: TRBV4-3; j_gene: TRBJ2-4; d_gene: -; len: 14; CDR3aa: ASSQDAQLAKNIQY
v_gene: TRBV6-5; j_gene: TRBJ1-6; d_gene: TRBD1; len: 12; CDR3aa: ASRGTGLNSPLH
v_gene: TRBV2; j_gene: TRBJ1-4; d_gene: -; len: 13; CDR3aa: ASILRTGGNEKLF
v_gene: TRBV18; j_gene: TRBJ2-1; d_gene: TRBD2; len: 14; CDR3aa: ASSPPAGGLYNEQF
v_gene: TRBV5-5; j_gene: TRBJ2-3; d_gene: TRBD2; len: 16; CDR3aa: ASSLRTSGSYLTDTQY
v_gene: TRBV21-1; j_gene: TRBJ2-3; d_gene: -; len: 14; CDR3aa: ASSYGSPPCTDTQY
v_gene: TRBV29-1; j_gene: TRBJ2-5; d_gene: -; len: 10; CDR3aa: SVEHYQETQY
v_gene: TRBV11-3; j_gene: TRBJ2-3; d_gene: -; len: 12; CDR3aa: ASSPQGFADTQY
v_gene: TRBV7-8; j_gene: TRBJ1-6; d_gene: -; len: 12; CDR3aa: ASSPRGSNSPLH
v_gene: TRBV4-3; j_gene: TRBJ2-1; d_gene: TRBD2; len: 13; CDR3aa: ASSQLAGGTNEQF
v_gene: TRBV6-6; j_gene: TRBJ1-2; d_gene: TRBD1; len: 14; CDR3aa: ASSRETGGRDYGYT
v_gene: TRBV19; j_gene: TRBJ2-1; d_gene: TRBD2; len: 12; CDR3aa: ASSTSGGPYEQF
v_gene: TRBV5-3; j_gene: TRBJ1-2; d_gene: -; len: 13; CDR3aa: ARSFYQTENYGYT
v_gene: TRBV7-9; j_gene: TRBJ1-6; d_gene: -; len: 12; CDR3aa: ASSPGGVNSPLH
v_gene: TRBV6-5; j_gene: TRBJ1-2; d_gene: -; len: 13; CDR3aa: ASSYSTLGIYGYT
v_gene: TRBV10-3; j_gene: TRBJ1-3; d_gene: -; len: 12; CDR3aa: AIADSRSGNTIY
v_gene: TRBV23-1; j_gene: TRBJ1-2; d_gene: -; len: 14; CDR3aa: ASSLLEDSIAGGYT
v_gene: TRBV5-1; j_gene: TRBJ1-2; d_gene: TRBD1; len: 13; CDR3aa: ASNPGQGVNYGYT
v_gene: TRBV5-1; j_gene: TRBJ1-5; d_gene: -; len: 13; CDR3aa: ASSLTWGHNQPQH
v_gene: TRBV7-2; j_gene: TRBJ2-6; d_gene: -; len: 13; CDR3aa: ASSLVGTGANVLT
v_gene: TRBV7-2; j_gene: TRBJ2-3; d_gene: -; len: 12; CDR3aa: ASSLPDVTDTQY
v_gene: TRBV7-2; j_gene: TRBJ2-2; d_gene: TRBD2; len: 15; CDR3aa: ASSLARLAGGSGELF
v_gene: TRBV7-9; j_gene: TRBJ2-5; d_gene: -; len: 12; CDR3aa: ASSSTALRETQY
v_gene: TRBV27; j_gene: TRBJ2-3; d_gene: TRBD2; len: 15; CDR3aa: ASSLVTSGGITDTQY
v_gene: TRBV24-1; j_gene: TRBJ2-5; d_gene: TRBD1; len: 15; CDR3aa: ATSGSGTGASMETQY
v_gene: TRBV7-8; j_gene: TRBJ2-7; d_gene: TRBD1; len: 14; CDR3aa: ASSPSLTGGSYEQY
v_gene: TRBV18; j_gene: TRBJ2-3; d_gene: TRBD2; len: 18; CDR3aa: ASSPLALRLAGGPGDTQY